One sample yielded the 29 T cell receptor beta chains listed below, sequenced in a study of molecular identifiers for immune sequencing clone quantification. TCRdb reprocessed the PCR reads with MiXCR, giving one entry per CDR3 protein. The top ten hold approximately 0.83% of the sample, which has more than 250,000 distinct CDR3 sequences, about 20% seen once. The sequencing sample was made of naive CD8+ T cells from blood, with Jurkat cell RNA spiked in. Subset indicated: FACS-sorted CD8+CD4-CCR7+CD45RA+ naive T cells. All receptors come from a human donor in good health. Some libraries in this study had Jurkat cell RNA spiked in.

This clonotype was observed a few times. This chain links TRBV27 with TRBJ2-3; D assignment may be TRBD1 or TRBD2 (5 bases each). The germline CDR1 and CDR2 sequences are MNHEY and SMNVEV (reference sequence). V shed 5 bases and J shed 4 bases, with 13 bases lying between them. The CDR3 length is 14 residues. CDR3 DNA sequence: TGTGCCAGCAGTGTGACTCAGGGAGCAGATACGCAGTATTTT. The encoded protein is CASSVTQGADTQYF.

This clonotype came up many times. This sequence joins TRBV12-3 or TRBV12-4 and TRBJ2-2; TRBD1 might be the D (6 bases). CDR3 length: 14 residues. V lost 4 bases and J 9 bases, leaving 15 bases between the germline ends. The DNA of the CDR3 is TGTGCCAGCAGTTCTTCACAGGGTACACGGGAGCTGTTTTTT. Its protein product is CASSSSQGTRELFF.

On this clonotype itself: A much larger clone lies a single base off, so this may be a read error. Here the CDR3 reads CAWTGVGITEAFF. DNA of the CDR3: TGTGCCTGGACCGGGGTAGGGATCACTGAAGCTTTCTTT. The rearrangement joins TRBV30 to TRBJ1-1; unclear D gene. Germline V CDR1 and CDR2: GTSNPN, SVGIG (reference sequence). The CDR3 runs 13 residues. V was cut by 4 bases and J by 4 bases, with 13 bases left in between.

This clonotype was observed many times. DNA of the CDR3: TGTGCCAGCAGCTTATGGGGCCCTGAATACGAGCAGTACTTC. Translation: CASSLWGPEYEQYF. J is TRBJ2-7 and V is TRBV11-2; TRBD1 might be the D (5 bases). Germline assignment: CDR1 SGHAT and CDR2 FQNNGV. The CDR3 runs to 14 residues. Deletions cut 2 bases from V and 4 bases from J, with 12 bases between. Full variable domain (outside the CDR3, taken from reference TRBV11-2 and TRBJ2-7): EAGVAQSPRYKIIEKRQSVAFWCNPISGHATLYWYQQILGQGPKLLIQFQNNGVVDDSQLPKDRFSAERLKGVDSTLKIQPAKLEDSAVYLCASSLWGPEYEQYFGPGTRLTVT.

With respect to this clonotype: A much larger clone differs from this one at a single base, so this may be a read error. This rearrangement joins TRBV5-6 to TRBJ1-2, with 8 positions matching TRBD1. The germline gives CDR1 SGHDT, CDR2 YYEEEE. The CDR3 contains 15 residues. The CDR3 loop reads CAGSALDRVFDGYTF. For the CDR3, the DNA is TGTGCCGGCAGCGCCTTGGACAGGGTCTTCGATGGCTACACCTTC.

About this clonotype: A much larger clonotype is one base distant, so this may be a read error. The CDR3 coding sequence is TGCGCCAGCGGCTTGGACAGGGGAATCACAGATACGCAGTATTTT. Residues: CASGLDRGITDTQYF. The chain combines TRBV5-1 with TRBJ2-3; TRBD1 aligns across 9 bases. Germline V gene data show CDR1 as SGHRS and CDR2 as YFSETQ. The CDR3 is 15 amino acids.

A note on this clonotype: In this CDR3 the conserved last residue, phenylalanine or tryptophan, is missing, so a read error is likely. The V gene is TRBV4-3, the J gene TRBJ2-7; perhaps TRBD2 as D (7 bases). The CDR3 is made up of 16 amino acids. Per the germline V gene, CDR1 is LGHNA and CDR2 is YSLEER. Between the trimmed V and J ends, which lost 0 bases and 2 bases, there was a span of 14 bases. Here the CDR3 reads CASSQDFAGAPYEQYL. The DNA of the CDR3 is TGCGCCAGCAGCCAAGATTTCGCGGGGGCCCCCTACGAGCAGTACCTC.

In its sample, this clonotype was seen many times. This rearrangement joins TRBV9 to TRBJ2-3; D ambiguous. Germline values: CDR1 SGDLS, CDR2 YYNGEE. This CDR3 has 14 residues. V gave up 0 bases and J gave up 0 bases, with 5 bases separating them. The CDR3 sequence: CASSVVPSTDTQYF. As DNA, the CDR3 is TGTGCCAGCAGCGTAGTCCCCAGCACAGATACGCAGTATTTT.

This clonotype was picked up a small number of times. The chain links TRBV12-3 or TRBV12-4 to TRBJ2-5; 7 nucleotides align to TRBD2. The ends lost 5 bases at V and 2 bases at J; junction bases unmatched: 11. This CDR3 has 16 residues. Written as DNA, the CDR3 is TGTGCCAGCAGTCTCTTCGGGGGGAGAAAACAAGAGACCCAGTACTTC. Translation gives CASSLFGGRKQETQYF.

The table lists this clonotype with many counts. The chain joins TRBV14 to TRBJ2-7, with 7 bases aligning to TRBD2. Germline V lookup: CDR1 SGHDN, CDR2 FVKESK. V shed 5 bases and J 0 bases; nucleotides not matched to a gene: 7. The CDR3 is made up of 15 amino acids. This CDR3 is CASSALAGSSYEQYF. The CDR3 bases are TGTGCCAGCAGCGCATTAGCGGGCAGCTCCTACGAGCAGTACTTC.

This clonotype showed up many times. The gene calls are TRBV7-9 and TRBJ2-4, with TRBD2 identical over 10 bases. Looked up from germline, CDR1 is SEHNR and CDR2 is FQNEAQ (reference sequence). Trimming took 0 bases from V and 10 from J; bases not matched to a gene: 3. The CDR3 has 14 residues. As DNA, the CDR3 is TGTGCCAGCAGCTTAGCGTCTAGCGGGAGTATTCAGTACTTC. This translates into CASSLASSGSIQYF. Variable domain in full (rest from reference TRBV7-9 and TRBJ2-4): DTGVSQNPRHKITKRGQNVTFRCDPISEHNRLYWYRQTLGQGPEFLTYFQNEAQLEKSRLLSDRFSAERPKGSFSTLEIQRTEQGDSAMYLCASSLASSGSIQYFGAGTRLSVL.

This chain links TRBV11-2 with TRBJ2-3; D uncertain. Trimming cost V 1 base and J 5 bases, with 10 bases left between them. This CDR3 has 14 residues. CDR1 SGHAT and CDR2 FQNNGV come from the germline V gene. The CDR3: CASSLGDFGDTQYF. In nucleotides, the CDR3 is TGTGCCAGCAGCTTAGGGGATTTCGGAGATACGCAGTATTTT.

This clonotype was seen a handful of times. A much larger clone differs by one base, so this may be a read error. V and J are TRBV7-2 and TRBJ2-3; a possible D gene is TRBD2 (6 bases). The germline V and J ends were trimmed by 11 bases and 4 bases, with 22 bases remaining between them. From germline, CDR1 is SGHTA and CDR2 FQGNSA. This CDR3 is 15 amino acids long. The CDR3 DNA sequence: TGTGCCCCCAATTATTTCCGGGAGTCCTCAGATACGCAGTATTTT. Translating gives CAPNYFRESSDTQYF.

This clonotype was counted once. A much larger clone lies a single base off, so this may be a read error. The rearrangement uses TRBV4-1 and TRBJ1-6, with a tentative D call TRBD1 (5 bases). V gave up 0 bases and J gave up 11 bases, with 14 bases separating them. CDR1 and CDR2 from the germline V gene are MGHRA and YSYEKL. The CDR3 is 15 amino acids. The CDR3 sequence: CASSQDWGPYPPLHF. For the CDR3, the DNA is TGCGCCAGCAGCCAAGATTGGGGACCCTATCCACCCCTCCACTTT.

This clonotype was seen many times. This chain joins TRBV9 and TRBJ1-3, with unresolved D. Germline CDR1 is SGDLS and CDR2 is YYNGEE. This CDR3 has 13 amino acids. Trimming left V 5 bases short and J 0 bases short, with 6 bases between. The CDR3 bases are TGTGCCAGCAGTGGGTCCTCTGGAAACACCATATATTTT. This gives the protein CASSGSSGNTIYF.

The sample holds a few counts of this clonotype. The chain couples TRBV7-6 to TRBJ1-5; no clear D gene. Germline CDR1 and CDR2: SGHVS and FNYEAQ. This CDR3 region has 14 residues. Trimming took 0 bases from V and 7 from J, leaving 10 bases between them. CDR3 sequence reads: CASSLAAGEQPQHF. CDR3 sequence (DNA): TGTGCCAGCAGCTTAGCGGCGGGTGAACAGCCCCAGCATTTT.

V and J are TRBV27 and TRBJ2-7; 9 bases are a match to TRBD1. The CDR3 length is 16 residues. From germline, CDR1 is MNHEY and CDR2 SMNVEV (reference sequence). V lost 0 bases and J lost 6; bases outside the gene matches: 9. CDR3 amino acids: CASSLSGGTGTCEQYF. CDR3 DNA: TGTGCCAGCAGTTTATCAGGGGGGACAGGGACTTGCGAGCAGTACTTC.

This clonotype was seen many times. The V call is TRBV4-1, the J call TRBJ1-2; D remains unclear. The CDR3 consists of 13 residues. The germline gives CDR1 MGHRA, CDR2 YSYEKL. Trimming shortened V by 0 bases and J by 4 bases, and 6 bases separated the two germline ends. DNA for the CDR3: TGCGCCAGCAGCCAAGATACCATCTATGGCTACACCTTC. Encoded protein: CASSQDTIYGYTF.

The chain links TRBV7-8 to TRBJ1-3; D ambiguous. This CDR3 contains 12 residues. The V end was cut by 1 base, the J end by 3 bases, with 1 base between. The germline CDR1 and CDR2 sequences are SGHVS and FQNEAQ. The CDR3 protein is CASSLGGNTIYF. CDR3 coding DNA: TGTGCCAGCAGCTTAGGTGGAAACACCATATATTTT.

The CDR3 is CASSLEAGNTIYF. DNA for the CDR3: TGTGCCAGCAGCTTAGAGGCTGGAAACACCATATATTTT. The chain is built from TRBV7-9 and TRBJ1-3; unclear D gene. Germline V CDR1 and CDR2: SEHNR, FQNEAQ (reference sequence). This CDR3 region has 13 residues. V gave up 1 base and J gave up 2 bases, with 3 bases separating them.

In this sample, this clonotype turned up once. The CDR3 end shows no conserved phenylalanine or tryptophan, and so a read error is likely. The rearrangement uses TRBV10-1 and TRBJ2-5; no firm D call. V was cut by 0 bases and J by 4 bases, with 15 bases left in between. The CDR3 loop spans 16 amino acids. Germline values: CDR1 WNHNN, CDR2 SYGVQD (reference sequence). The CDR3 sequence: CASSESIGPSGETQYS. Here the CDR3 DNA reads TGCGCCAGCAGTGAGTCTATAGGTCCTTCGGGAGAGACCCAGTACTCC.

Notes on this clonotype: This may stem from a read error, because a much larger clone lies one nucleotide away. This rearrangement joins TRBV28 to TRBJ2-7; TRBD2 might be the D (5 bases). CDR1 is MDHEN and CDR2 is SYDVKM in the germline V gene. The CDR3 extends over 10 amino acids. The DNA of the CDR3 is TGTGCCTGCAGCGGCCTCGAGCAGTACTTC. Translating it yields CACSGLEQYF.

This clonotype occurred many times. The rearrangement joins TRBV29-1 to TRBJ2-1, with D perhaps TRBD2 (6 bases). CDR3 length: 10 amino acids. Germline loops: CDR1 SQVTM, CDR2 ANQGSEA. Deletions cut 7 bases from V and 9 bases from J, with 10 bases between. CDR3 sequence reads: CSALAPEQFF. CDR3 coding DNA: TGCAGCGCCCTAGCGCCTGAGCAGTTCTTC.

In the case of this clonotype: This may be a read error: a much more frequent sequence differs by one nucleotide. This chain connects TRBV13 to TRBJ1-6, with unresolved D. The V gene's germline CDR1 is PRHDT and CDR2 FYEKMQ (reference sequence). CDR3 length: 14 amino acids. CDR3 sequence (DNA): TGTGCCAGCAGCTTAGAGACGGACCATTCACTCCTCCACTTT. Its protein product is CASSLETDHSLLHF.

Regarding this clonotype: Sequence at one end of the junction differs from germline and may be a read error. The chain employs TRBV7-9 and TRBJ2-1; D perhaps matches TRBD2 (6 bases). The CDR3 has 16 residues. Germline lookup yields CDR1 SEHNR and CDR2 FQNEAQ (reference sequence). CDR3 sequence: CASSLGFGSSCNEQFF. As DNA, the CDR3 is TGTGCCAGCAGCTTAGGTTTCGGGAGCTCCTGCAATGAGCAGTTCTTC.

The sample holds many counts of this clonotype. This chain joins TRBV7-6 and TRBJ2-2, with 8 bases fitting TRBD1. V was clipped by 5 bases and J by 6 bases; unmatched bases: 5. Germline V gene lookup returns CDR1 SGHVS and CDR2 FNYEAQ. CDR3 size: 14 residues. CDR3 DNA sequence: TGTGCCAGCAGCCCCTTGACAGGGGCCGGGGAGCTGTTTTTT. Residues: CASSPLTGAGELFF.

To note about this clonotype: One base away lies a much larger clone, so this may be a sequencing read error. The genes are TRBV29-1 and TRBJ2-1; TRBD1 agrees at 9 bases. V shed 6 bases and J 4 bases; nucleotides not matched to a gene: 7. Germline V gives CDR1 SQVTM, CDR2 ANQGSEA. This CDR3 spans 14 amino acids. The CDR3 DNA reads TGCAGCGTCGGGGACAGGGCCCCTTACAATGAGCAGTTCTTC. Translating gives CSVGDRAPYNEQFF.

This clonotype has just a few counts. V gene TRBV9 combines with J gene TRBJ1-2; D uncertain. V shed 0 bases and J shed 6 bases, with 18 bases lying between them. This CDR3 contains 16 residues. CDR1 SGDLS and CDR2 YYNGEE come from the germline V gene. Here the CDR3 DNA reads TGTGCCAGCAGCGTAGTAAGCTCCAACGCGCCGAATGGCTACACCTTC. This gives the protein CASSVVSSNAPNGYTF.

For this clonotype: A much bigger clone sits one base away, suggesting this may be a read error. The chain couples TRBV7-2 to TRBJ1-5; the D gene is possibly TRBD1 (5 bases). CDR1 is SGHTA and CDR2 is FQGNSA in the germline V gene. V shed 7 bases and J shed 7 bases, with 11 bases lying between them. The CDR3 runs to 12 residues. CDR3 region: CASKYQGQPQHF. The CDR3 DNA reads as TGTGCCAGCAAATACCAGGGCCAGCCCCAGCATTTT.